This T cell receptor beta chain is from a study of CD8 T cells in Susac syndrome (dated by TCRdb to about 2019). Background on the whole study: Whether CD8+ T cell activation and differentiation in Susac syndrome was antigen driven was tested using repertoire sequencing.

The germline V gene (reference sequence) provides CDR1 GTSNPN and CDR2 SVGIG. The CDR3 numbers 14 residues from cysteine through phenylalanine. The read is trimmed to its CDR3 DNA, 42 bases read in frame from base 1. The V end gives up 0 bases and the J end 6 bases, leaving 5 bases in the junction not matched to a gene. In the case of this clonotype: Its antigen has not been determined. No much larger clonotype is one base removed from it; base qualities were not supplied.

RNA was extracted using the RNeasy kit, and roughly 0.45 to 1 microgram was reverse transcribed with random hexamers. The immunoSEQ multiplex PCR assay, covering 54 Vbeta and 13 Jbeta segments, was used to amplify TCR beta CDR3 regions. PCR amplification bias was corrected by using a synthetic template baseline for primer optimization and computational correction. The study's own analysis went as follows. Reads were annotated to V, D and J genes according to IMGT and were analyzed with immunoSEQ Analyzer, with only productive sequences retained. Clonality was calculated as one minus the Shannon entropy normalized by log2 of the number of productive unique sequences. Public and private clones were assessed among the 100 most prevalent clones of each patient and control. Clones were defined as Susac-specific if absent from the healthy and MS cohorts, from 900 to 1,300 published viral clones and from other ImmuneACCESS disease sequences. In TCRdb, the public reads were trimmed at Q25 with fastp and aligned with MiXCR, with productive beta chains retained. CDR3 protein duplicates are merged, each entry listing the most common genes and DNA. The V and J calls here are based on TCRdb, not the publication. The sample data list approximately 180,000 distinct CDR3 sequences, and approximately 94% of these were observed just once. The ten top clones hold approximately 0.1% of the sample.

High-throughput TCR beta sequencing profiled peripheral blood CD8+ and CD4+ T cells from healthy donors, Susac syndrome patients and multiple sclerosis patients. The multiple sclerosis controls were treatment-naive patients whose relapsing-remitting disease, either stable or active, fulfilled the revised McDonald criteria. Bulk CD8+ and CD4+ T cells were purified by magnetic negative isolation, whereas CD8+ TEMRA cells were enriched by FACS. Blood was drawn into EDTA tubes, processed within 24 hours, and PBMCs were isolated by density gradient centrifugation. PBMCs intended for TCR sequencing were cryopreserved in liquid nitrogen and thawed later in a water bath at 37 degrees C. A purity of at least 90% was achieved for sorted or isolated CD4+, CD8+ and CD8+ TEMRA cells. What the study reported, not specific to this receptor: The study acknowledged that relatively few individuals were included in the TCR sequencing and HLA analysis.

Rearrangement joined TRBV30 to TRBJ2-7; 10 central nucleotides agree with TRBD2. This TCR was recovered from a human donor with multiple sclerosis. Sequenced material: CD4+ T cells from PBMCs. The CDR3 in this case is CAWSVRGTSVEQYF. The nucleotides read TGTGCCTGGAGTGTACGGGGGACTAGCGTCGAGCAGTACTTC.